This T cell receptor (beta chain) came from a study of shared clonotypes between healthy human individuals. Study overall: The people who gave samples were a couple of women and three men aged 18 to 49. The plates for each donor numbered three CD4 naive, three CD4 memory, two CD8 naive and one CD8 memory. Study-level points and caveats: Four donors shared approximately 5% of their naive CD4 clonotypes.

To note about this clone: Its specificity is unknown.

Germline V gives CDR1 SGHRS, CDR2 YFSETQ. V lost 1 base and J 1 base, leaving 17 bases between the germline ends. CDR3 length: 17 amino acids. Both subsets, CD45RA+ naive and CD45RA-negative memory, were split from the CD4+ cells. Sequencing used immunoSEQ multiplex PCR; TCRdb keeps in-frame clones, though not all of them. The sample holds 2 million to 2.5 million clones, 92% seen once. The specimen was naive CD4+ T cells from PBMCs. Subset reported: CD45RA+ positively selected. The sequence was collected from a man aged 18 to 30 in good health. Some clones in this sample may be carry-over from other donors' samples. V is TRBV5-1 and J is TRBJ2-5; perhaps TRBD1 as D (5 bases). Here the CDR3 reads CASSLLQGGASQETQYF. DNA of the CDR3: TGCGCCAGCAGCTTGTTGCAGGGTGGGGCCTCCCAAGAGACCCAGTACTTC.